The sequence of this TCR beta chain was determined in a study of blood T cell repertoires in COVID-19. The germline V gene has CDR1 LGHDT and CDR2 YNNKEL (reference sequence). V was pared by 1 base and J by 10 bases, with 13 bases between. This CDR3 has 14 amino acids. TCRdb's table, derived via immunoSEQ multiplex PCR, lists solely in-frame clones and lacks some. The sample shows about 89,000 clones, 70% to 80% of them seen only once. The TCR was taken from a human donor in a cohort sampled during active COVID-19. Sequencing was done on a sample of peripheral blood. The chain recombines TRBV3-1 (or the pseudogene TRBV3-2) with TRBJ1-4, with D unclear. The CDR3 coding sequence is TGTGCCAGCAGCCAAGGAGGAACTCCCGGAAAACTGTTTTTT. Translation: CASSQGGTPGKLFF.